Below, 17 T cell receptor beta chains from the same sample are listed, as sequenced in a study of identical twins. One entry per CDR3 protein results from TCRdb running MiXCR on the 5' RACE reads. The sample lists roughly 230,000 distinct CDR3 sequences, about 8.5% occurring once. These data also formed part of another study, on yellow fever vaccine responses in identical twins.

Sequenced: CD8+ T cells sorted from blood. These receptors were collected from a woman aged 18-29 years in good health.

This clonotype has just a few counts. The V and J genes are TRBV3-1 and TRBJ2-3, with a tentative D call TRBD2 (5 bases). The V and J ends lost 0 bases and 3 bases respectively, with 19 bases between them. Germline V lookup: CDR1 LGHDT, CDR2 YNNKEL (reference sequence). The CDR3 loop spans 18 amino acids. The chain's CDR3 is CASSQDQRPGSGTDTQYF. DNA of the CDR3: TGTGCCAGCAGCCAAGATCAGCGGCCAGGTTCTGGGACAGATACGCAGTATTTT.

This clonotype was counted at least ten times. The chain recombines TRBV7-3 with TRBJ2-3, with D perhaps matching TRBD1 (5 bases). This CDR3 is 15 amino acids long. Trimming removed 3 bases at V and 2 bases at J, with 12 bases between. Germline V lookup: CDR1 SGHTA, CDR2 FQGTGA. CDR3 residues: CASSLTDSHTDTQYF. The CDR3 nucleotides read TGTGCCAGCAGCTTGACTGACAGTCACACAGATACGCAGTATTTT. Full variable domain (outside the CDR3, taken from reference TRBV7-3 and TRBJ2-3): GAGVSQTPSNKVTEKGKYVELRCDPISGHTALYWYRQSLGQGPEFLIYFQGTGAADDSGLPNDRFFAVRPEGSVSTLKIQRTERGDSAVYLCASSLTDSHTDTQYFGPGTRLTVL.

This clonotype was counted ten times or more. The chain is built from TRBV28 and TRBJ2-7; D is undetermined. Germline-derived CDR1 and CDR2 are MDHEN and SYDVKM. The ends were cut back, 6 bases at V and 2 bases at J, with 8 bases in the middle. The CDR3 length is 12 residues. CDR3 sequence reads: CASSHSAYEQYF. The DNA for the CDR3 is TGTGCCAGCAGCCACTCAGCCTACGAGCAGTACTTC. The variable domain in full, completed from reference TRBV28 and TRBJ2-7, reads DVKVTQSSRYLVKRTGEKVFLECVQDMDHENMFWYRQDPGLGLRLIYFSYDVKMKEKGDIPEGYSVSREKKERFSLILESASTNQTSMYLCASSHSAYEQYFGPGTRLTVT.

This clonotype was observed a few times. This chain connects TRBV6-2 or TRBV6-3 to TRBJ2-7, with TRBD1 as a possible D gene (6 bases). With 2 bases removed from V and 2 bases from J, the gap between germline ends came to 10 bases. CDR1 is MNHEY, CDR2 SVGEGT, per germline. The CDR3 covers 14 residues. The CDR3 sequence is CASSYPGTPYEQYF. In nucleotides, the CDR3 is TGTGCCAGCAGTTACCCCGGGACACCCTACGAGCAGTACTTC.

This clonotype was seen a handful of times. The chain couples TRBV4-3 to TRBJ2-1; 8 nucleotides line up with TRBD2. With V trimmed by 0 bases and J by 7 bases, 14 bases remained unmatched. Looked up from germline, CDR1 is LGHNA and CDR2 is YSLEER. The CDR3 runs 18 residues. In DNA form, the CDR3 reads TGCGCCAGCAGCCAAGATCGTTCAGAGCGGGAGTTTGTTAATGAGCAGTTCTTC. Its translation: CASSQDRSEREFVNEQFF.

The J gene is TRBJ2-2, the V gene TRBV27; D may be TRBD1 (5 bases). The CDR3 is made up of 14 amino acids. Germline assignment: CDR1 MNHEY and CDR2 SMNVEV (reference sequence). Deletions cut 8 bases from V and 7 bases from J, with 17 bases between. CDR3 DNA: TGTGCCAGCCAAGAGGCAGTAGGGGTCGGGGAGCTGTTTTTT. This gives the protein CASQEAVGVGELFF.

This clonotype occurred many times. The chain links TRBV6-1 to TRBJ2-2; D is perhaps TRBD1 (6 bases). The CDR3 contains 17 residues. The germline CDR1 and CDR2 sequences are MNHNS and SASEGT. Trimming pared 5 bases from V and 0 bases from J, leaving 16 bases between. CDR3 coding DNA: TGTGCCAGCAGTCTCGGCGTCAACAGGGCGAACACCGGGGAGCTGTTTTTT. It translates to CASSLGVNRANTGELFF.

This clonotype was detected many times. The chain is built from TRBV12-3 or TRBV12-4 and TRBJ2-7; maybe TRBD1 (6 bases). V was shortened by 6 bases and J by 3 bases, with 9 bases between the two germline ends. This CDR3 is 12 amino acids long. CDR3: CASSPGDYEQYF. The CDR3 DNA follows: TGTGCCAGCAGCCCAGGGGACTACGAGCAGTACTTC.

This clonotype was observed at least ten times. CDR3 in DNA: TGCGCCAGCAGCCTCCTCAAAGCGGGAGACTCCTACAATGAGCAGTTCTTC. This gives the protein CASSLLKAGDSYNEQFF. This sequence joins TRBV5-1 and TRBJ2-1; 8 bases map to TRBD2. With 4 bases clipped from V and 0 bases from J, the junction kept 9 bases outside the gene matches. There are 17 residues in the CDR3. CDR1 is SGHRS and CDR2 is YFSETQ in the germline V gene.

This clonotype has a handful of counts. CDR3 DNA: TGCAGTGCTATCGACCTCAACGAGCAGTACTTC. Protein product: CSAIDLNEQYF. This chain connects TRBV20-1 to TRBJ2-7; D call uncertain. Germline V gene lookup returns CDR1 DFQATT and CDR2 SNEGSKA (reference sequence). The CDR3 runs to 11 residues. Trimming cost V 4 bases and J 5 bases, with 9 bases left between them.

This clonotype was observed a few times. The genes are TRBV29-1 and TRBJ1-2, with 9 bases that match TRBD1. Germline loops: CDR1 SQVTM, CDR2 ANQGSEA. V shed 6 bases and J 3 bases; nucleotides not matched to a gene: 8. The CDR3 length is 14 residues. CDR3 loop: CSVLMTGGDYGYTF. The CDR3 nucleotides are TGCAGCGTGCTGATGACAGGGGGTGACTATGGCTACACCTTC.

The table lists this clonotype with many counts. The V call is TRBV6-5, the J call TRBJ2-2; D is unresolved. The V end was cut by 0 bases, the J end by 4 bases, with 6 bases between. From germline, CDR1 is MNHEY and CDR2 SVGAGI. The CDR3 has 14 residues. CDR3 protein: CASSYSRSTGELFF. The CDR3 nucleotides read TGTGCCAGCAGTTACTCCCGTTCCACCGGGGAGCTGTTTTTT.

This clonotype has at least ten counts. V and J are TRBV29-1 and TRBJ2-5, with a tentative D call TRBD1 (6 bases). The germline V and J ends were trimmed by 3 bases and 0 bases, with 14 bases remaining between them. CDR1 and CDR2 (germline): SQVTM, ANQGSEA. The CDR3 consists of 15 residues. The CDR3 region is CSVDWGGQYQETQYF. The CDR3 region has the DNA TGCAGCGTTGATTGGGGTGGACAGTACCAAGAGACCCAGTACTTC.

This clonotype came up many times. V and J are TRBV28 and TRBJ2-5; a possible D gene is TRBD2 (6 bases). The ends were cut back, 8 bases at V and 0 bases at J, with 10 bases in the middle. Germline CDR1 and CDR2: MDHEN and SYDVKM. The CDR3 spans 13 residues. The chain's CDR3 is CASERGYQETQYF. As DNA, the CDR3 is TGTGCCAGCGAACGGGGGTACCAAGAGACCCAGTACTTC.

This clonotype was seen a handful of times. The J gene is TRBJ2-2, the V gene TRBV20-1; D not certain. Per the germline V gene, CDR1 is DFQATT and CDR2 is SNEGSKA (reference sequence). Trimming took 0 bases from V and 6 from J, leaving 5 bases between them. The CDR3 covers 12 residues. This CDR3 is CSARDYAGELFF. The CDR3 DNA is TGCAGTGCTAGAGATTATGCCGGGGAGCTGTTTTTT.

This clonotype was detected only a few times. This chain links TRBV4-3 with TRBJ2-1; tentative D call: TRBD2 (5 bases). The CDR3 spans 16 residues. The V and J ends lost 0 bases and 6 bases respectively, with 15 bases between them. CDR1 LGHNA and CDR2 YSLEER come from the germline V gene. CDR3 coding DNA: TGCGCCAGCAGCCAAGATAGAACGGGGAAGGGCAATGAGCAGTTCTTC. Amino acids: CASSQDRTGKGNEQFF.

This clonotype was picked up a small number of times. The chain combines TRBV6-1 with TRBJ2-1; 8 positions agree with TRBD1. Trimming removed 5 bases from V and 4 bases from J; junction bases left unmatched: 10. The CDR3 runs 16 residues. CDR1 is MNHNS, CDR2 SASEGT, per germline. This CDR3 is CASSLSGTGVYNEQFF. CDR3 DNA: TGTGCCAGCAGTCTGTCCGGGACAGGAGTTTACAATGAGCAGTTCTTC.